The T cell receptor (beta chain) under discussion was sequenced for a study of graft-versus-host responses after intestinal transplantation (dated by TCRdb to the early 2020s). Broadly, across the study: Recipients received multivisceral, liver-intestinal, or isolated intestinal transplants. Of the 20 to 30 intestinal transplant recipients enrolled in the cohort, one of whom was a retransplant, a few patients without pretransplant specimens were excluded. Alloreactive clones were identified by sequencing pre-transplant mixed lymphocyte reaction products and comparing them with unstimulated pre-transplant donor and recipient T cells. Donor T cell macrochimerism was defined as a peak of at least 4% donor T cells among recipient peripheral blood mononuclear cells. After intestinal transplantation, graft-versus-host and host-versus-graft alloreactive T cell clones in the graft, circulation and bone marrow were tracked using bulk TCR-beta CDR3 sequencing. Rather than going through the commercial service, samples from a few later patients were sequenced in-house on an Illumina MiSeq and processed with MiXCR. Anti-thymocyte globulin induction was given to all recipients, followed by maintenance tacrolimus and steroids for 2 to 3 years.

From a lookup of the germline V gene, CDR1 and CDR2 are MDHEN and SYDVKM. V lost 3 bases and J lost 10 bases; the stretch between them is 25 bases long. CDR3 length: 17 amino acids, cysteine to phenylalanine. Only the CDR3 part of the read is kept: 51 bases, read in frame from the first base. This clone appeared a single time. Its antigen specificity is not known. Per-base qualities were not stored, and no clone one base away is much larger. What the time point label conveys for this sample: cells obtained before transplantation from donor or recipient. CD3+CD4+ and CD3+CD8+ populations were FACS-sorted from unstimulated pre-transplant donor and recipient cells taken from spleen or lymph nodes. Study-wide findings and limitations: The relatively low number and heterogeneity of intestinal transplant patients limited the conclusions. GvH clones were detected in recipient bone marrow, and some of these GvH clones were observed earlier in ileal mucosa or blood, consistent with an intestinal mucosal origin. In the allografts of patients with donor T cell macrochimerism, GvH to HvG T cell clonal ratios were high. Early after transplant, declines in HvG clones were associated with peak levels of circulating GvH clones.

Library preparation employed the immunoSEQ multiplex PCR assay. In most patients, genomic DNA was isolated using the Qiagen DNeasy Blood and Tissue Kit and sent frozen to Adaptive Biotechnologies for TCR sequencing. Adaptive Biotechnologies carried out high-throughput TCR-beta CDR3 sequencing of genomic DNA for most patients. In the authors' own workflow: Adaptive's ImmunoSEQ software supplied the TCR sequencing data for 18 patients, while MiXCR and VDJtools were used to process a few other patients. CD4 versus CD8 sorting errors were corrected by removing sequences found in both subsets at a frequency ratio below 5:1. CDR3 nucleotide sequences shared by donor and recipient were removed because the origin of these sequences could not be assigned. To be classed as alloreactive, a clone needed at least 2-fold expansion over unstimulated cells and a minimum CFSE-low frequency of 0.002% (template counts) or 0.001% (read counts). Mappable clones were those detected in sequenced pre-transplant spleen, lymph node, or MLR CFSE-low populations of the donor or recipient. The cumulative frequency of alloreactive clones was calculated as a percentage of all sequences, weighted by copy number. Drawn from immuneACCESS, this table holds only the in-frame rearrangements with V and J called that TCRdb kept. Clones are partly lost; checked studies trace under half to an unresolved V gene and leave the rest unexplained. The V and J calls and the clone size are those of that table, but D and trimming were determined from the DNA. The sample table holds over 70,000 clones, of which roughly four fifths were seen once. The biggest ten clones account for about a sixth of the sample.

The specimen was unstimulated CD8+ T cells sorted from spleen or lymph node cells, collected before intestinal transplant. Recombination joined TRBV28 with TRBJ2-1; TRBD2 is possibly the D segment (5 matching bases). The origin of this receptor is a human donor who received an intestinal transplant. This receptor has the CDR3 CASSFGGLETRRREQFF. The bases are TGTGCCAGCAGTTTCGGAGGTTTGGAGACACGAAGACGGGAGCAGTTCTTC.